This TCR beta chain was documented in a study of control samples from healthy donors and cancer patients. Germline loops: CDR1 SGHTS, CDR2 YDEGEE. V was shortened by 1 base and J by 0 bases, with 8 bases between the two germline ends. This CDR3 is 14 amino acids long. Only in-frame clones appear in the TCRdb table, and some are missing; sequencing was by immunoSEQ multiplex PCR. The sample lists about 150,000 clones; nearly 95% were seen once. This clonotype was obtained from a man aged 45 to 65 in good health. Sequencing input: blood. This rearrangement joins TRBV5-8 to TRBJ2-7; D is ambiguous. The CDR3 coding sequence is TGTGCCAGCAGCTTGCGACCGAGCTCCTACGAGCAGTACTTC. It is translated as CASSLRPSSYEQYF. Using reference TRBV5-8 and TRBJ2-7 for the parts outside the CDR3, the full variable domain is EAGVTQSPTHLIKTRGQQATLRCSPISGHTSVYWYQQALGLGLQFLLWYDEGEERNRGNFPPRFSGRQFPNYSSELNVNALELEDSALYLCASSLRPSSYEQYFGPGTRLTVT.